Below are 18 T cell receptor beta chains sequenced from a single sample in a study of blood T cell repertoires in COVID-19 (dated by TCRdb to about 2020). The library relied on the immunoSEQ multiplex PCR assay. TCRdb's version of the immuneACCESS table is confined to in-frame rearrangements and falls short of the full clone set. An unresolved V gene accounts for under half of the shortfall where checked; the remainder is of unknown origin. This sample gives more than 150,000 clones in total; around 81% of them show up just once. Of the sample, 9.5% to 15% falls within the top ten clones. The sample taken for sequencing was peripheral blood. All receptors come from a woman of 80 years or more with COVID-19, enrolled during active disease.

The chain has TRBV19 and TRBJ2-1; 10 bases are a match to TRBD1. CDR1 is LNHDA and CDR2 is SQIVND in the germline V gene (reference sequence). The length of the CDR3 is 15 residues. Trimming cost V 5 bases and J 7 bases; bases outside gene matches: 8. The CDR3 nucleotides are TGTGCCAGTAGTTTTACGGGACAGGGGTGGAATGAGCAGTTCTTC. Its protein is CASSFTGQGWNEQFF. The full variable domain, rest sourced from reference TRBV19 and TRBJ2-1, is DGGITQSPKYLFRKEGQNVTLSCEQNLNHDAMYWYRQDPGQGLRLIYYSQIVNDFQKGDIAEGYSVSREKKESFPLTVTSAQKNPTAFYLCASSFTGQGWNEQFFGPGTRLTVL.

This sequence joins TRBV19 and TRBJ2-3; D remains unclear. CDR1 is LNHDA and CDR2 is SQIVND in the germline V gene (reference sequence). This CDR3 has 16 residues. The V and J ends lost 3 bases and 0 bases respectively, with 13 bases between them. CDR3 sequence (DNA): TGTGCCAGTAGTATTTTGGGCCGCACTAGCACAGATACGCAGTATTTT. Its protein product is CASSILGRTSTDTQYF.

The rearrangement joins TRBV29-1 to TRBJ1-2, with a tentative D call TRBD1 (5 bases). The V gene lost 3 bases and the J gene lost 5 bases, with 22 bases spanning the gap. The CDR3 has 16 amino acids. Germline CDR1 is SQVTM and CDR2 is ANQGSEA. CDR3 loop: CSVDYRSKGFSYGYTF. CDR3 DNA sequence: TGCAGCGTTGATTACCGCAGCAAGGGGTTCTCGTATGGCTACACCTTC.

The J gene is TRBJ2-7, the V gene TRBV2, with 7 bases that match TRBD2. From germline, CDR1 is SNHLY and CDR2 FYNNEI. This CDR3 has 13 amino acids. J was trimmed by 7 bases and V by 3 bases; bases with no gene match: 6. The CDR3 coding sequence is TGTGCCAGCAGTGAGATATGGGGAGGGGAGCAGTACTTC. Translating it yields CASSEIWGGEQYF.

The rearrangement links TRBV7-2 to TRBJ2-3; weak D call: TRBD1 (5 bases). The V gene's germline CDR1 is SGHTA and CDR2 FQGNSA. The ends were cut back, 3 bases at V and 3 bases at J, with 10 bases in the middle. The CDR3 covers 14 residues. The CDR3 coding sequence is TGTGCCAGCAGCTTCGGACACTCTACAGATACGCAGTATTTT. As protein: CASSFGHSTDTQYF.

Here the CDR3 reads CASRHQGQVSEAFF. As DNA, the CDR3 is TGTGCCAGCAGACATCAGGGACAGGTTAGCGAAGCTTTCTTT. This chain connects TRBV6-6 to TRBJ1-1, with 8 bases aligning to TRBD1. V was clipped by 6 bases and J by 8 bases; unmatched bases: 11. The V gene's germline CDR1 is MNHNY and CDR2 SVGAGI (reference sequence). The CDR3 runs to 14 residues.

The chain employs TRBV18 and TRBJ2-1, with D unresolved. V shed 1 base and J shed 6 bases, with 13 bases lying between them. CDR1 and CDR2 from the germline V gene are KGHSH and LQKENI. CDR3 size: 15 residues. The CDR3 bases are TGTGCCAGCTCACCACTCGCCGCTAAGAGCAATGAGCAGTTCTTC. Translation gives CASSPLAAKSNEQFF.

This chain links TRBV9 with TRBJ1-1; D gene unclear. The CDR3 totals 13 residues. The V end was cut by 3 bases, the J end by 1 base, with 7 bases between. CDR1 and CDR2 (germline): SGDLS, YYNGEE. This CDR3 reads CASSGTKNTEAFF. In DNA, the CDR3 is TGTGCCAGCAGCGGTACAAAGAACACTGAAGCTTTCTTT.

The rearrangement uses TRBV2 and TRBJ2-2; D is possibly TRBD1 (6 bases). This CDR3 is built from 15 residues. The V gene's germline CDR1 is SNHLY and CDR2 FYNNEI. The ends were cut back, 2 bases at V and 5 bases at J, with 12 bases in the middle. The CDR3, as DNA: TGTGCCAGCAGTGAACTTATAACAGGGACCGGGGAGCTGTTTTTT. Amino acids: CASSELITGTGELFF. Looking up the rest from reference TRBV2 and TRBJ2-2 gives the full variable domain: EPEVTQTPSHQVTQMGQEVILRCVPISNHLYFYWYRQILGQKVEFLVSFYNNEISEKSEIFDDQFSVERPDGSNFTLKIRSTKLEDSAMYFCASSELITGTGELFFGEGSRLTVL.

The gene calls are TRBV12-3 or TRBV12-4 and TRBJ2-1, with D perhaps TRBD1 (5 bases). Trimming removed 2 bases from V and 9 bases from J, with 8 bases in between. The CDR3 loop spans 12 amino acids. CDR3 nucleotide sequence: TGTGCCAGCAGTTTATCAGGGATTGAGCAGTTCTTC. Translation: CASSLSGIEQFF.

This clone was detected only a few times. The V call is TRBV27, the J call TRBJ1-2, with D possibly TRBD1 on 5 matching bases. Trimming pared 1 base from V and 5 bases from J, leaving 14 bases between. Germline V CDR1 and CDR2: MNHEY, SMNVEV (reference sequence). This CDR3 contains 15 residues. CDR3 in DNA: TGTGCCAGCAGTTTATATGGCAGGGAGGAGTATGGCTACACCTTC. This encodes CASSLYGREEYGYTF.

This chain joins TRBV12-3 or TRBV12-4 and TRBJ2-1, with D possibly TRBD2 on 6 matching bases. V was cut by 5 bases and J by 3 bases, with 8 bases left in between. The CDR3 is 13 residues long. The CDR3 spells CASSPGVYNEQFF. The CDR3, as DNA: TGTGCCAGCAGTCCGGGAGTCTACAATGAGCAGTTCTTC.

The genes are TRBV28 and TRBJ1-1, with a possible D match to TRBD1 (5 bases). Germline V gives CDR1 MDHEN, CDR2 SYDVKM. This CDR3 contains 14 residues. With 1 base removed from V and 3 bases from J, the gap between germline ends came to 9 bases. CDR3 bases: TGTGCCAGCAGTTTATATCGGGGGGACACTGAAGCTTTCTTT. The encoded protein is CASSLYRGDTEAFF.

In DNA form, the CDR3 reads TGTGCCAGCAGCCCCTTTTCGGGGGGCTTATACCGCGAGCAGTACTTC. Encoded protein: CASSPFSGGLYREQYF. The chain has TRBV7-8 and TRBJ2-7, with a possible D match to TRBD2 (7 bases). The V end lost 5 bases, the J end lost 6 bases, and 23 bases lay between the germline ends. CDR3 length: 16 residues. Germline loops: CDR1 SGHVS, CDR2 FQNEAQ.

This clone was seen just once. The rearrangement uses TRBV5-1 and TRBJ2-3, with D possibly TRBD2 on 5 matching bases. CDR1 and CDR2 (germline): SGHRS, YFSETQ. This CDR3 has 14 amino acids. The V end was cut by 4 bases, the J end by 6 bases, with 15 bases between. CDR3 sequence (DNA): TGCGCCAGCAGCGGGGTAGCGCGAGCGGATACGCAGTATTTT. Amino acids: CASSGVARADTQYF.

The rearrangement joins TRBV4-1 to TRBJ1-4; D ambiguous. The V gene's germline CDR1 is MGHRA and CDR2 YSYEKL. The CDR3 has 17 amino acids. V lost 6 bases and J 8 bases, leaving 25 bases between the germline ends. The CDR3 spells CASSPHDRGKEREKLFF. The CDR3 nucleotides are TGCGCCAGCAGTCCCCATGACCGGGGAAAGGAAAGAGAAAAACTGTTTTTT.

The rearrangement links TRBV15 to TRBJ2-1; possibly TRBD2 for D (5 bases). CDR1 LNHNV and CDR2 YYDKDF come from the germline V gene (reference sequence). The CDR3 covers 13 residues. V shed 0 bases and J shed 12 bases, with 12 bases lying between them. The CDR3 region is CATSREEVTTQFF. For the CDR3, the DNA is TGTGCCACCAGCAGAGAGGAGGTAACGACGCAGTTCTTC.

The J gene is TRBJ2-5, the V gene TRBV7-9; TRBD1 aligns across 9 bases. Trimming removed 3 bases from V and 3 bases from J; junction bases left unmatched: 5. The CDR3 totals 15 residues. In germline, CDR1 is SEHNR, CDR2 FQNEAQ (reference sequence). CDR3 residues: CASSFYTGGEETQYF. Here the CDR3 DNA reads TGTGCCAGCAGCTTTTATACAGGGGGCGAAGAGACCCAGTACTTC.